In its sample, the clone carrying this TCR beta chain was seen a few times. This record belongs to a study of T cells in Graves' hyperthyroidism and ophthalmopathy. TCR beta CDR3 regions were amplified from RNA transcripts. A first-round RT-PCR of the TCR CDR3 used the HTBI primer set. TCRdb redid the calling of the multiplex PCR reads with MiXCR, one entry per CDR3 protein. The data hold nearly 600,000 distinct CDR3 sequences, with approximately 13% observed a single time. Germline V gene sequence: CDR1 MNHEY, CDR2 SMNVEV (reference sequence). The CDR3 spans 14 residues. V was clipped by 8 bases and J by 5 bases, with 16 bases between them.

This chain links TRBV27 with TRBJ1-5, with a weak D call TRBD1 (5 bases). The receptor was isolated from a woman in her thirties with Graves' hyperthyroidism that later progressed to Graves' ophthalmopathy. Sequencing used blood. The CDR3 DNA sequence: TGTGCCAGCGGGAGAGGAGGGGAAGATCAGCCCCAGCATTTT. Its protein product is CASGRGGEDQPQHF.